This T cell receptor beta chain was sequenced for a study of T-cell memory formation after mild COVID-19 (TCRdb year 2021). For the study in its entirety: TCR sequence clusters from the two donors were largely donor specific. In two donors, T-cell clones that expanded and contracted after mild COVID-19 were followed by sequencing TCRalpha and TCRbeta repertoires longitudinally. Two young, previously healthy adult volunteers made up the cohort, one male and one female.

Turning to this clonotype: It lacks a known antigen. No base-level quality is on record; no much larger clone is a single base apart.

Beyond this particular receptor, the publication reports: Clones that contracted from day 15 to 85 showed balanced CD4/CD8 phenotypes, whereas a second wave of clones that expanded from day 15 to 37 leaned towards CD4+. Some responding clones were found in pre-infection memory, which suggests that pre-existing cross-reactive memory T cells took part in the SARS-CoV-2 response. Contracting CD4+ clones were located mainly in the CM and EM memory subsets, whereas CD8+ clones were found to be enriched in EMRA. The study included only a couple of mild cases, and larger cohorts that include severe cases with pre-infection samples were judged to be necessary. Whether the second-wave clones peaking on day 37 were SARS-CoV-2 specific was not confirmed.

Ficoll-Paque density gradient centrifugation was the method used to isolate PBMCs. Based on the germline V gene, the CDR1 and CDR2 sequences are SGDLS and YYNGEE. Its CDR3 holds 15 amino acids, cysteine through phenylalanine. Solely the CDR3 DNA is kept, with 45 bases framed from the first base. Deletion took 5 bases off V and 10 bases off J, with a span of 19 bases between the germline ends. Sequencing used an Illumina NovaSeq 6000. Using 5'RACE with constant-segment primers, TCRalpha and TCRbeta cDNA libraries were constructed, with sample barcodes and unique molecular identifiers added in the process. Trizol reagent was used to extract RNA from every sample. Library amplification was performed in two PCR steps, and a second sample barcode and Illumina TruSeq adapters were introduced in the second step. Libraries were sequenced on an Illumina NovaSeq with 2 x 150 bp paired-end reads. In the authors' own workflow: Reads were demultiplexed and collapsed into UMI-guided consensus sequences with migec v1.2.7. Using mixcr v2.1.11, UMI consensuses were aligned to TRA and TRB V and J templates and then assembled into clonotypes. A clonotype was counted as expanded or contracted only when both edgeR and NoisET called the clonotype significant, with the noise models trained on biological replicates. edgeR calls used a false discovery rate-adjusted p below 0.01 and a log2 fold-change threshold of 1. PCA with hierarchical clustering of max-normalized trajectories of the 1000 most abundant clonotypes was used as exploratory dynamics analysis. Separately sequenced CD4+ and CD8+ repertoires were used to assign the CD4 or CD8 phenotype of responding clones. TCRdb reanalyzed the raw reads on its own, using fastp at Q25 for trimming and MiXCR for clone calling, and kept in-frame beta chains. When rows share a CDR3 protein, they turn into one entry using the most common DNA and genes. It is TCRdb's table, rather than the study itself, that gives the V and J calls and clone size. This sample has about 410,000 distinct CDR3 sequences in its table, and more than 15% of those were observed once. Together, the top ten hold approximately 21% of the sample.

Sequencing was done on a sample of PBMCs or a T cell subset sorted from them (not recorded which). This receptor was obtained from a man younger than 30 who had mild COVID-19 (a few samples of this study predate the infection). The sample titles of this study are shuffled in the database, so cell type and time point are left out; the donor was told from shared clones. The chain is encoded by TRBV9 joined to TRBJ1-6; the D gene remains uncertain. The nucleotide sequence reads TGTGCCAGCAGGAAAGGAGGGAACGATTTGTCACCCCTCCACTTT. It codes for CASRKGGNDLSPLHF.